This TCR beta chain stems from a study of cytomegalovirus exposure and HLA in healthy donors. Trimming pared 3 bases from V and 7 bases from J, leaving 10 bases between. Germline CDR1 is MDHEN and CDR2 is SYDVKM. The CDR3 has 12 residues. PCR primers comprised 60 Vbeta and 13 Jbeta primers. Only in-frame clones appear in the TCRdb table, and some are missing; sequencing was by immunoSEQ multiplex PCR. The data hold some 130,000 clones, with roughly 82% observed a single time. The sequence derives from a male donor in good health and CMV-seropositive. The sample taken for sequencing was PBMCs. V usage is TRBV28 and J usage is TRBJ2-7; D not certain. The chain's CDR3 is CASSLGTREQYF. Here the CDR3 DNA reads TGTGCCAGCAGTTTGGGTACGAGGGAGCAGTACTTC.